The present entry profiles one T cell receptor (beta chain) with its context. This sample was taken from a study of control samples from healthy donors and cancer patients. With V trimmed by 8 bases and J by 1 base, 10 bases remained unmatched. This CDR3 is built from 15 residues. Germline V CDR1 and CDR2: SGHTA, FQGNSA. Measured with immunoSEQ multiplex PCR; TCRdb has only the in-frame clones, and not every one. This table holds roughly 170,000 clones, 93% found once. The receptor's source is a woman aged 55-75 years in good health. Sequenced: blood. This chain uses TRBV7-2 with TRBJ1-1; 7 nucleotides agree with TRBD1. The CDR3 spells CASEVQGGRNTEAFF. The CDR3 DNA sequence: TGTGCCAGCGAAGTCCAGGGGGGTCGGAACACTGAAGCTTTCTTT.